Listed here are 11 T cell receptor beta chains from one sample, sequenced in a study of control samples from healthy donors and cancer patients (dated by TCRdb to about 2020). The library was made by the immunoSEQ multiplex PCR assay. In its TCRdb copy, this immuneACCESS table keeps in-frame sequences only and misses some clones. Where compared with another copy, unresolved V genes explain less than half of these, and the others have no known cause. This sample is represented by about 180,000 clones; almost 90% of them were singletons. 1.3% to 1.5% of the sample is in the top ten clones. The sample taken for sequencing was blood. The receptor source for this set is a woman between 50 and 59 years old in good health.

V usage is TRBV5-1 and J usage is TRBJ1-5; D uncertain. Germline CDR1 reads SGHRS; CDR2 reads YFSETQ. The CDR3 length is 16 residues. The V gene lost 0 bases and the J gene lost 5 bases, with 15 bases spanning the gap. The CDR3 loop is CASSLEGRDGDQPQHF. CDR3 nucleotides: TGCGCCAGCAGCTTGGAGGGTCGGGATGGGGATCAGCCCCAGCATTTT.

The V and J genes are TRBV10-3 and TRBJ1-6; D remains unclear. CDR1 and CDR2 from the germline V gene are ENHRY and SYGVKD. Trimming stripped 7 bases from V and 13 bases from J, with 20 bases between. The CDR3 loop spans 14 amino acids. Here the CDR3 DNA reads TGTGCCATCACCCTCGAGTCTGCACCCATCCCCCTCCACTTT. This sequence encodes CAITLESAPIPLHF.

The chain is built from TRBV5-8 and TRBJ2-1; TRBD1 agrees at 8 bases. The CDR3 is 15 residues long. Germline CDR1 reads SGHTS; CDR2 reads YDEGEE. V was clipped by 0 bases and J by 4 bases; unmatched bases: 3. The CDR3 coding sequence is TGTGCCAGCAGCTTGGAGGACAGGGCATACAATGAGCAGTTCTTC. Amino acids: CASSLEDRAYNEQFF.

This chain links TRBV4-1 with TRBJ2-3; D is unclear. CDR3 size: 13 residues. The germline gives CDR1 MGHRA, CDR2 YSYEKL. V dropped 1 base and J dropped 1 base, with 3 bases sitting between them. The CDR3 DNA reads TGCGCCAGCAGCCAAGTGGGCACAGATACGCAGTATTTT. This gives the protein CASSQVGTDTQYF.

The rearrangement joins TRBV28 to TRBJ2-6; a possible D gene is TRBD2 (6 bases). The CDR3 runs 17 residues. V lost 4 bases, J lost 1 base, and 14 bases lay in between. Germline CDR1 and CDR2: MDHEN and SYDVKM. This chain's CDR3 is CASSSPPGTSGANVLTF. The CDR3 DNA sequence: TGTGCCAGCAGTTCCCCCCCAGGGACTTCTGGGGCCAACGTCCTGACTTTC.

This rearrangement joins TRBV2 to TRBJ2-5, with D possibly being TRBD1 (6 bases). The CDR3 contains 14 residues. V shed 6 bases and J shed 0 bases, with 11 bases lying between them. Germline V gene data show CDR1 as SNHLY and CDR2 as FYNNEI. The CDR3 loop reads CASSADRYQETQYF. CDR3 coding DNA: TGTGCCAGCAGCGCAGACAGGTACCAAGAGACCCAGTACTTC.

There are a few counts of this clone. Here the CDR3 reads CASSQNPWGNEQFF. The CDR3 coding sequence is TGTGCCAGCAGCCAAAATCCTTGGGGGAATGAGCAGTTCTTC. The chain uses TRBV14 and TRBJ2-1; the D gene could be TRBD1 or TRBD2 (5 bases each). The CDR3 totals 14 residues. V lost 2 bases to trimming and J lost 7 bases, with 12 bases between them. Germline V gene lookup returns CDR1 SGHDN and CDR2 FVKESK.

This chain links TRBV4-3 with TRBJ1-2; 7 bases map to TRBD1. Trimming cost V 1 base and J 0 bases; bases outside gene matches: 11. The CDR3 totals 18 residues. Germline V CDR1 and CDR2: LGHNA, YSLEER. As DNA, the CDR3 is TGCGCCAGCAGCCAAGTAAGGGGCCCCGGGACAGCTAACTATGGCTACACCTTC. This translates into CASSQVRGPGTANYGYTF.

This rearrangement joins TRBV24-1 to TRBJ2-3, with D perhaps TRBD1 (7 bases). V was clipped by 3 bases and J by 4 bases, with 10 bases between them. The CDR3 loop spans 14 amino acids. CDR1 and CDR2 (germline): KGHDR, SFDVKD. The CDR3 DNA follows: TGTGCCACCAGTGATACAGGGGAGGCAGATACGCAGTATTTT. Its protein product is CATSDTGEADTQYF.

This clone was detected many times. The chain joins TRBV18 to TRBJ1-1; D uncertain. This CDR3 spans 16 amino acids. V dropped 3 bases and J dropped 1 base, with 15 bases sitting between them. The germline CDR1 and CDR2 sequences are KGHSH and LQKENI. DNA of the CDR3: TGTGCCAGCTCACCCCCCGTATATGGGCAGAACACTGAAGCTTTCTTT. It codes for CASSPPVYGQNTEAFF.

The chain carries TRBV9 and TRBJ2-3; D possibly corresponds to TRBD1 (6 bases). The CDR3 runs to 16 residues. The ends were cut back, 0 bases at V and 5 bases at J, with 16 bases in the middle. CDR1 is SGDLS, CDR2 YYNGEE, per germline. The CDR3 DNA reads as TGTGCCAGCAGCGTAGAAGGCAGGGGCTTTAGAGATACGCAGTATTTT. Protein sequence: CASSVEGRGFRDTQYF.